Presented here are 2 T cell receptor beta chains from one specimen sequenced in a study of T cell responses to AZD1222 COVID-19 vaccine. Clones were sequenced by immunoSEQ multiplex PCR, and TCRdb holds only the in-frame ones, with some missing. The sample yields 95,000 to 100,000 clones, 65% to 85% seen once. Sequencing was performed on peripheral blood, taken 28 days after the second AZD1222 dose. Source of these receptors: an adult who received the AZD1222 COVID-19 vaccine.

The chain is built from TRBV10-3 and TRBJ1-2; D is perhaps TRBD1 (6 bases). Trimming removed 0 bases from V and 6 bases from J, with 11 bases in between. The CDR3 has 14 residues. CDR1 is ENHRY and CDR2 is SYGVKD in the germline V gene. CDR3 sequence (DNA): TGTGCCATCAGTGAGTCGACAGGCGATAATGGCTACACCTTC. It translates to CAISESTGDNGYTF.

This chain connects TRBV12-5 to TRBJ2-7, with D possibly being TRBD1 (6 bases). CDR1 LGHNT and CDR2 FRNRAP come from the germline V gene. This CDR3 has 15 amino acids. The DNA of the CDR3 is TGTGCCGGCTGGGGGACAAAGGAAAGCTCCTACGAGCAGTACTTC. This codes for CAGWGTKESSYEQYF.